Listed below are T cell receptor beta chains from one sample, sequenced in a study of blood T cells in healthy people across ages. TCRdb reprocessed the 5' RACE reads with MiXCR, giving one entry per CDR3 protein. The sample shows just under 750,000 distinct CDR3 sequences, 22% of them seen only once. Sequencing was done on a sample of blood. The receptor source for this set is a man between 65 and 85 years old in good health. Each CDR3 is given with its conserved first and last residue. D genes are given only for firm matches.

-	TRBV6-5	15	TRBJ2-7	CASRPDREATYEQYF
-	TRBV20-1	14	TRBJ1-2	CSARESGVGYGYTF
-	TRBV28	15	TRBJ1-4	CASSLPGSSPEKLFF
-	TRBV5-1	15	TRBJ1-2	CASSPLPGSNYGYTF
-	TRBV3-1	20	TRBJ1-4	CASSQDFLRTAPHLNEKLFF
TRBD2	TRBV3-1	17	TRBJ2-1	CASSQERRLAGEYEQFF
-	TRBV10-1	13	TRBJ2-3	CASSRTVDSSQYF
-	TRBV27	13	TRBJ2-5	CASRLDRQETQYF
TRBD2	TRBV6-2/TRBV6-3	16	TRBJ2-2	CASSYLLAGNTGELFF
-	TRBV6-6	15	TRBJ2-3	CASRSDWTDTDTQYF
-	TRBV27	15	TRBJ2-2	CASRNPGTNTGELFF
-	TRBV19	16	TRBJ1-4	CASSLYRQDKLGKLFF
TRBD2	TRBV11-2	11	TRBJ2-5	CASSSGGSEYF
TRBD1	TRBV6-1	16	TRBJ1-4	CASRTPGQGANEKLFF
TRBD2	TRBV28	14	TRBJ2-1	CASKTSGEYNEQFF
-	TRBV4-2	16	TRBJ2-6	CASSPQTLAGANVLTF